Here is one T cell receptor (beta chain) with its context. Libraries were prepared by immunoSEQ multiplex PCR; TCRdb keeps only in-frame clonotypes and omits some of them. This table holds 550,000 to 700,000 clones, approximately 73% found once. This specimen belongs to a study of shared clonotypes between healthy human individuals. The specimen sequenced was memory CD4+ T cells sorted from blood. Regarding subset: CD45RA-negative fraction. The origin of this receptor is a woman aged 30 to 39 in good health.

Written as DNA, the CDR3 is TGTGCCTGGAGTGGGTTCCGGACCTACGAGCAGTACTTC. This gives the protein CAWSGFRTYEQYF. This rearrangement joins TRBV30 to TRBJ2-7; D not certain. V shed 1 base and J shed 2 bases, with 9 bases lying between them. CDR3 length: 13 residues. The germline V gene has CDR1 GTSNPN and CDR2 SVGIG (reference sequence).